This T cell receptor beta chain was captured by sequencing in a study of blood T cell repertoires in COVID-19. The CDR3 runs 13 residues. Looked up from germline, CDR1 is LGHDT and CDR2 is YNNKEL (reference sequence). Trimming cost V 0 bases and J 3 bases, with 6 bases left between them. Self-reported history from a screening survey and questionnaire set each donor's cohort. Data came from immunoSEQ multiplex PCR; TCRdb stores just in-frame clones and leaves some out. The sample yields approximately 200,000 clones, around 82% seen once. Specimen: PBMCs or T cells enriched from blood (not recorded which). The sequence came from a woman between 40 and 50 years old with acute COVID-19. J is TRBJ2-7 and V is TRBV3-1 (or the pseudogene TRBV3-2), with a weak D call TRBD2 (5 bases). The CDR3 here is CASSQEGSYEQYF. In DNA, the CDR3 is TGTGCCAGCAGCCAAGAGGGGAGCTACGAGCAGTACTTC.